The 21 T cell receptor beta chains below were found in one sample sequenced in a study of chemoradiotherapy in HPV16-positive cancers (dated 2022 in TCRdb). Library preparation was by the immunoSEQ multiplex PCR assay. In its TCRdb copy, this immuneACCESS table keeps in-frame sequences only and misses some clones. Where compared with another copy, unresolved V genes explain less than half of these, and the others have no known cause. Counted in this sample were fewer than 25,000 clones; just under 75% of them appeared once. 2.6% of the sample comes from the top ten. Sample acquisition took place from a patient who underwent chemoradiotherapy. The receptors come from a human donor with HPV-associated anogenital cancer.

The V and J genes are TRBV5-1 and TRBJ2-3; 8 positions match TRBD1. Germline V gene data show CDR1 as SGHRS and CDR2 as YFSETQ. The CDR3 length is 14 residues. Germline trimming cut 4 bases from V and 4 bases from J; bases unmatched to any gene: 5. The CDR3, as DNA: TGCGCCAGCAGCCGAACAGGGGGATCAGATACGCAGTATTTT. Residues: CASSRTGGSDTQYF.

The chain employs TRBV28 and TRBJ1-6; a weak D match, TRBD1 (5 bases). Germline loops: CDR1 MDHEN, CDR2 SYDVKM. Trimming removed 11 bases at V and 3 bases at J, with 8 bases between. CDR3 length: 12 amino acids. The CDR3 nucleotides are TGTGCCGGTGGGGGCTATAATTCACCCCTCCACTTT. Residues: CAGGGYNSPLHF.

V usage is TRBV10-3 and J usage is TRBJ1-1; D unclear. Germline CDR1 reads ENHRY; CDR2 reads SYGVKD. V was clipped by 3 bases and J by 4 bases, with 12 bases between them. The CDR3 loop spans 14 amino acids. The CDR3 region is CAISDYTPVTEAFF. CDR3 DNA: TGTGCCATCAGTGATTACACACCGGTCACTGAAGCTTTCTTT.

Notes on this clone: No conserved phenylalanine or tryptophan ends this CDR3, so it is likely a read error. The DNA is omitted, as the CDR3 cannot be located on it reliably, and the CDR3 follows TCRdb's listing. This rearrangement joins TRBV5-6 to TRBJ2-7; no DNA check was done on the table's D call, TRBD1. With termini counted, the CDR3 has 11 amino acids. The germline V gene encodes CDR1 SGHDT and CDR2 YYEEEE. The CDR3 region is CASSLQGRCGL.

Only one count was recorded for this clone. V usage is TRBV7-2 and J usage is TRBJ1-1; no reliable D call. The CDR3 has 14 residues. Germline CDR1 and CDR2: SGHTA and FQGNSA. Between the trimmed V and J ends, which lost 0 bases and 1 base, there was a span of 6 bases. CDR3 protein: CASSLARRNTEAFF. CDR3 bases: TGTGCCAGCAGCTTAGCGCGGAGGAACACTGAAGCTTTCTTT.

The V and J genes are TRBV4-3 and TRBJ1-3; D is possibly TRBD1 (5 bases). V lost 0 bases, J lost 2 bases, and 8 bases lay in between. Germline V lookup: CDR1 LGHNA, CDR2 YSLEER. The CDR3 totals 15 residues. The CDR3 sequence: CASSQDRVAGNTIYF. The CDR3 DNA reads TGCGCCAGCAGCCAAGACAGGGTAGCTGGAAACACCATATATTTT.

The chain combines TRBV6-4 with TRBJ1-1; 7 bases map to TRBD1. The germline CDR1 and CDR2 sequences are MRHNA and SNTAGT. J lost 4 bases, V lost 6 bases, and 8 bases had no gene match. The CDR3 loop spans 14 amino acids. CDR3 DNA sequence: TGTGCCAGCAGCGCAGGGGGTTCGGTCACTGAAGCTTTCTTT. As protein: CASSAGGSVTEAFF.

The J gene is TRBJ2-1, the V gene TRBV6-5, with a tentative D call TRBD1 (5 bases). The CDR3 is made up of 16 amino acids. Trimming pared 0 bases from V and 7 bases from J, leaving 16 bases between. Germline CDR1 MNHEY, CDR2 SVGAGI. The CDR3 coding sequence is TGTGCCAGCAGTTACTCTACAGGTCACAAGGGAAATGAGCAGTTCTTC. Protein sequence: CASSYSTGHKGNEQFF.

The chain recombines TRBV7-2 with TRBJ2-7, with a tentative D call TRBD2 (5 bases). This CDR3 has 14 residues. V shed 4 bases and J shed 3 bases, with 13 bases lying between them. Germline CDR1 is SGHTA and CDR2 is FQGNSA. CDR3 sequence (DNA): TGTGCCAGCAGCTGGACTGGCCACGGCTACGAGCAGTACTTC. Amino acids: CASSWTGHGYEQYF.

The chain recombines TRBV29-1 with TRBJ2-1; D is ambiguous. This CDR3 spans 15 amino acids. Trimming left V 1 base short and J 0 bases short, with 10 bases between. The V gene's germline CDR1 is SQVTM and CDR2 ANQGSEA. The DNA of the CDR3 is TGCAGCGTTGAAGGTGGCAGACGCTCCTACAATGAGCAGTTCTTC. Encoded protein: CSVEGGRRSYNEQFF.

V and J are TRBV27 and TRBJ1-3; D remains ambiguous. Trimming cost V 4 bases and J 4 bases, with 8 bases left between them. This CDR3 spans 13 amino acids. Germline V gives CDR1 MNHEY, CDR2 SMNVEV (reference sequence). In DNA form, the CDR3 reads TGTGCCAGCAGTTCTCAGTCGGGAAACACCATATATTTT. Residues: CASSSQSGNTIYF.

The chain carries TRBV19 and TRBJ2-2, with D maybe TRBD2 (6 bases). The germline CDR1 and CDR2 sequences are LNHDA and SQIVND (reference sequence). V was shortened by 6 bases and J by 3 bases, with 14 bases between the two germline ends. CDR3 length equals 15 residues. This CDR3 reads CASSLEGLHTGELFF. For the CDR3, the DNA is TGTGCCAGTAGCCTGGAGGGGCTACACACCGGGGAGCTGTTTTTT.

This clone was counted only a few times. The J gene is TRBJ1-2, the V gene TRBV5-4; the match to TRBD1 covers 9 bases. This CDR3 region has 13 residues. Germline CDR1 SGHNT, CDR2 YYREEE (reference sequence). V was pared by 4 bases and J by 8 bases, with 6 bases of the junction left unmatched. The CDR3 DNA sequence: TGTGCCAGCAGCGCCGACAGGGGGGGCGGCTACACCTTC. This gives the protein CASSADRGGGYTF.

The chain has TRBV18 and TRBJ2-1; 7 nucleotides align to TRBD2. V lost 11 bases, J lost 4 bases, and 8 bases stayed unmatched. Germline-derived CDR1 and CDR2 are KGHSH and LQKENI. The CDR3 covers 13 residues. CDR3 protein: CASGGAGYNEQFF. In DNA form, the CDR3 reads TGTGCCTCTGGGGGAGCGGGGTACAATGAGCAGTTCTTC.

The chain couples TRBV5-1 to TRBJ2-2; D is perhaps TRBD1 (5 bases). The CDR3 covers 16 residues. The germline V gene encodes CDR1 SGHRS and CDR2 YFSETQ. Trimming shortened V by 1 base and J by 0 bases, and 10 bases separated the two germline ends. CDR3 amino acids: CASSLSPGSNTGELFF. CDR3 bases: TGCGCCAGCAGCTTGAGTCCAGGGTCGAACACCGGGGAGCTGTTTTTT.

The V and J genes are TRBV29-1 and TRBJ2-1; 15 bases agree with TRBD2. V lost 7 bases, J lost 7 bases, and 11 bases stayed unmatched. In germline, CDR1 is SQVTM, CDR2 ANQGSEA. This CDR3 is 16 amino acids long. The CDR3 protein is CSASRRGTSGRNEQFF. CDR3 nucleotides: TGCAGCGCATCTCGGCGGGGGACTAGCGGGAGGAATGAGCAGTTCTTC.

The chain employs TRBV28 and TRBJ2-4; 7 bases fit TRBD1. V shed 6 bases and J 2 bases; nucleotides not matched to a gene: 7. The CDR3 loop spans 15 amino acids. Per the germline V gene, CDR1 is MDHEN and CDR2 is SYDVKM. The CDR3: CASSYRGRTKNIQYF. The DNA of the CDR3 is TGTGCCAGCAGCTACAGGGGACGGACCAAAAACATTCAGTACTTC. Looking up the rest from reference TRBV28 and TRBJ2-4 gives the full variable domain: DVKVTQSSRYLVKRTGEKVFLECVQDMDHENMFWYRQDPGLGLRLIYFSYDVKMKEKGDIPEGYSVSREKKERFSLILESASTNQTSMYLCASSYRGRTKNIQYFGAGTRLSVL.

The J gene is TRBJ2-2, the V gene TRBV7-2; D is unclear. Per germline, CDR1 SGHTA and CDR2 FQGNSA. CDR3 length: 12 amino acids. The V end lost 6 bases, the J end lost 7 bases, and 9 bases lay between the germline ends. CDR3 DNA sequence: TGTGCCAGCAGTCCAATTTTCGGGGAGCTGTTTTTT. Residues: CASSPIFGELFF.

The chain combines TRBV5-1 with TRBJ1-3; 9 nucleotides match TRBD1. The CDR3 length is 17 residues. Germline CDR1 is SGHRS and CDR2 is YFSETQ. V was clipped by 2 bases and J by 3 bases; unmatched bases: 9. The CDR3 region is CASSLAEQGAIGNTIYF. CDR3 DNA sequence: TGCGCCAGCAGCTTAGCGGAACAGGGGGCGATTGGAAACACCATATATTTT.

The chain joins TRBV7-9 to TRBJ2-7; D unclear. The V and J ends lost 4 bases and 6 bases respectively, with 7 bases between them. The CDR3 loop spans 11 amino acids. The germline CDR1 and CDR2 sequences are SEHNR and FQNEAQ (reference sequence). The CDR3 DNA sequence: TGTGCCAGCAGCTATATTGGCGAGCAGTACTTC. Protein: CASSYIGEQYF.

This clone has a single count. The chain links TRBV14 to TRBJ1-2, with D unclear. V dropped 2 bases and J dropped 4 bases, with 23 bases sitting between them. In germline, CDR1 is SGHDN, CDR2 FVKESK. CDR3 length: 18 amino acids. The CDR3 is CASSQKGVGLNMGYGYTF. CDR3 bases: TGTGCCAGCAGCCAAAAAGGAGTAGGCCTCAATATGGGCTATGGCTACACCTTC.